This TCR beta chain was sequenced for a study of blood T cell repertoires in COVID-19. Overall study: Sites in the United States, Italy and Spain provided acute and convalescent COVID-19 samples. The cDNA or gDNA used as material had been derived from T cells, B-cell-depleted T cells, or PBMCs.

The CDR3 is made up of 15 amino acids. CDR1 and CDR2 (germline): LGHDT, YNNKEL (reference sequence). V was trimmed by 5 bases and J by 4 bases, leaving 14 bases between them. As handled by the study authors: By means of reference gene primer amplification, nucleated cell counts were estimated. Some clones are missing from TCRdb's copy, which holds only in-frame ones; the method was immunoSEQ multiplex PCR. The V and J calls and clone size come from that table; D and trimming were worked out from the DNA. This table holds some 100,000 clones, approximately 92% found once. The TCR comes from a woman of 80 years or more with active COVID-19. This sequence joins TRBV3-1 (or the pseudogene TRBV3-2) and TRBJ2-2; D is possibly TRBD1 (6 bases). The sequencing input was peripheral blood. The DNA for the CDR3 is TGTGCCAGCAGCTACAGGGACGTGGGCACCGGGGAGCTGTTTTTT. Amino acids: CASSYRDVGTGELFF.